A single sample is the source of the 14 T cell receptor beta chains below, sequenced in a study of T cells in Graves' hyperthyroidism and ophthalmopathy (dated by TCRdb to about 2019). Library preparation was by multiplex PCR. Sequenced on an Illumina HiSeq 2000. The TCR beta CDR3 regions were amplified from RNA transcripts. The first round of RT-PCR for the TCR CDR3 was performed with the HTBI primer set and the Qiagen OneStep RT-PCR kit. TCRdb itself trimmed the public reads at Q25 with fastp, ran MiXCR and retained productive beta chains. One record per CDR3 amino acid sequence lists the most common genes and DNA. The sample data list about 290,000 distinct CDR3 sequences, and about an eighth of these were observed just once. The ten top clones hold 7% to 8.5% of the sample. Sequencing used blood. The receptors shown here come from a woman aged 25 to 39 with Graves' hyperthyroidism that later progressed to Graves' ophthalmopathy.

In its sample, this clonotype was seen many times. The J gene is TRBJ2-7, the V gene TRBV13; no reliable D call. CDR3 length equals 11 residues. The V gene lost 0 bases and the J gene lost 7 bases, with 4 bases spanning the gap. The germline V gene has CDR1 PRHDT and CDR2 FYEKMQ (reference sequence). CDR3 sequence: CASSLGQEQYF. The CDR3 DNA is TGTGCCAGCAGCTTAGGCCAGGAGCAGTACTTC.

There are a few counts of this clonotype. The chain uses TRBV4-3 and TRBJ1-1, with no clear D. Trimming removed 0 bases from V and 6 bases from J, with 8 bases in between. The CDR3 spans 13 residues. The germline gives CDR1 LGHNA, CDR2 YSLEER. The CDR3 region has the DNA TGCGCCAGCAGCCAAGATAGGGTCGCTGAAGCTTTCTTT. Amino acid sequence: CASSQDRVAEAFF.

The rearrangement uses TRBV20-1 and TRBJ2-7; D remains unclear. V lost 6 bases to trimming and J lost 7 bases, with 13 bases between them. Germline V gene lookup returns CDR1 DFQATT and CDR2 SNEGSKA (reference sequence). The CDR3 has 11 amino acids. CDR3 amino acids: CSADSLGEQYF. The CDR3 DNA is TGCAGTGCCGATTCTTTAGGGGAGCAGTACTTC.

This clonotype has a count of ten or more. The CDR3 nucleotides read TGTGCCAGCAGCCCCTTTGAGGACAATGAGCAGTTCTTC. It encodes CASSPFEDNEQFF. The genes are TRBV6-2 or TRBV6-3 and TRBJ2-1, with D unresolved. Germline V gene lookup returns CDR1 MNHEY and CDR2 SVGEGT. Trimming pared 6 bases from V and 5 bases from J, leaving 11 bases between. This CDR3 has 13 amino acids.

In regard to this clonotype: A single base separates this from a much larger clone, so it may be a read error. A read error is likely, as this CDR3 ends without the conserved phenylalanine or tryptophan. The CDR3 loop is CASSLMGAGKNIQYI. In DNA form, the CDR3 reads TGTGCCAGCAGTTTAATGGGGGCTGGCAAAAACATTCAGTACATC. V and J are TRBV12-3 or TRBV12-4 and TRBJ2-4; weak D call: TRBD1 (6 bases). There are 15 residues in the CDR3. Trimming took off 2 bases at V and 3 bases at J, with 11 bases between the two ends.

About this clonotype itself: An end of the junction differs from the germline gene, which may be a read error. CDR3 sequence: CASSQEGRPYYGQYF. CDR3 DNA: TGTGCCAGCAGCCAAGAAGGCAGGCCGTACTACGGGCAGTACTTC. The V call is TRBV4-2, the J call TRBJ2-7, with no clear D. From germline, CDR1 is LGHNA and CDR2 YNFKEQ. This CDR3 is 15 amino acids long.

This clonotype was seen at least ten times. The chain recombines TRBV4-3 with TRBJ1-2, with no clear D. The CDR3 has 16 amino acids. Germline lookup yields CDR1 LGHNA and CDR2 YSLEER. V was clipped by 0 bases and J by 0 bases, with 11 bases between them. The CDR3 here is CASSQDRFTPNYGYTF. In DNA form, the CDR3 reads TGCGCCAGCAGCCAAGATAGGTTCACACCTAACTATGGCTACACCTTC.

The rearrangement links TRBV4-2 to TRBJ1-2, with a weak D call TRBD1 (5 bases). Germline lookup yields CDR1 LGHNA and CDR2 YNFKEQ. The CDR3 extends over 14 amino acids. V lost 1 base to trimming and J lost 4 bases, with 10 bases between them. Here the CDR3 DNA reads TGTGCCAGCAGCCAAGTAGCGGGACCCTATGGCTACACCTTC. Protein sequence: CASSQVAGPYGYTF.

This clonotype was observed at least ten times. V is TRBV11-2 and J is TRBJ2-2; D remains ambiguous. Trimming pared 7 bases from V and 0 bases from J, leaving 9 bases between. Germline values: CDR1 SGHAT, CDR2 FQNNGV. The CDR3 sequence is 14 residues long. The CDR3 region has the DNA TGTGCCAGCATCCTTACACCGAACACCGGGGAGCTGTTTTTT. Amino acids: CASILTPNTGELFF. Supplemented by reference TRBV11-2 and TRBJ2-2, the full variable domain reads EAGVAQSPRYKIIEKRQSVAFWCNPISGHATLYWYQQILGQGPKLLIQFQNNGVVDDSQLPKDRFSAERLKGVDSTLKIQPAKLEDSAVYLCASILTPNTGELFFGEGSRLTVL.

Many counts were recorded for this clonotype. V and J are TRBV29-1 and TRBJ2-1; the match to TRBD2 covers 8 bases. Germline V lookup: CDR1 SQVTM, CDR2 ANQGSEA. V lost 4 bases, J lost 4 bases, and 12 bases stayed unmatched. This CDR3 spans 16 amino acids. CDR3 sequence reads: CSVGTPPLAVYNEQFF. CDR3 nucleotide sequence: TGCAGCGTTGGGACACCCCCACTAGCGGTATACAATGAGCAGTTCTTC.

V and J are TRBV5-4 and TRBJ1-3; no clear D gene. With 0 bases removed from V and 7 bases from J, the gap between germline ends came to 11 bases. The CDR3 contains 14 residues. Germline CDR1 SGHNT, CDR2 YYREEE (reference sequence). The CDR3 bases are TGTGCCAGCAGCTTGGACGGTCTGGGTAACACCATATATTTT. It codes for CASSLDGLGNTIYF.

This clonotype was detected only a few times. The chain combines TRBV7-8 with TRBJ2-5, with 8 bases lining up with TRBD2. Germline V CDR1 and CDR2: SGHVS, FQNEAQ. The CDR3 spans 14 residues. The ends lost 1 base at V and 8 bases at J; junction bases unmatched: 6. The chain's CDR3 is CASSLVGLESTQYF. CDR3 coding DNA: TGTGCCAGCAGCTTAGTGGGACTAGAGAGTACCCAGTACTTC.

This clonotype was found many times. V is TRBV28 and J is TRBJ2-7; 8 bases are shared with TRBD1. Looked up from germline, CDR1 is MDHEN and CDR2 is SYDVKM. This CDR3 spans 17 amino acids. V gave up 0 bases and J gave up 0 bases; unmatched junction bases: 7. The CDR3 DNA follows: TGTGCCAGCAGTTTATGGGGGACAGGAGCTAGCTCCTACGAGCAGTACTTC. This translates into CASSLWGTGASSYEQYF.

There are many counts of this clonotype. V gene TRBV20-1 combines with J gene TRBJ2-1; 7 bases map to TRBD2. V lost 3 bases, J lost 6 bases, and 8 bases stayed unmatched. The germline CDR1 and CDR2 sequences are DFQATT and SNEGSKA (reference sequence). The CDR3 sequence is 14 residues long. This CDR3 is CSASLRELGNEQFF. CDR3 coding DNA: TGCAGTGCTAGTTTGCGGGAGCTTGGCAATGAGCAGTTCTTC.